This TCR beta chain was observed in a study of T cells in Graves' hyperthyroidism and ophthalmopathy (dated by TCRdb to about 2019). For the study in its entirety: Peripheral blood was collected at initial diagnosis, before any treatment. TCR Vbeta CDR3 sequencing of 120 to 150 peripheral blood samples (fewer than 45 ophthalmopathy, 75 hyperthyroidism and around 17 progressor patients) is reported in the paper. Prospective prediction of ophthalmopathy was tested in an independent validation cohort consisting of some 20 hyperthyroidism patients and 17 patients who later progressed to ophthalmopathy. To identify TCR V-J signatures that set the groups apart, the researchers used a discovery cohort of 100 patients, made up of 40 to 45 with Graves' ophthalmopathy and about 60 with stable Graves' hyperthyroidism. Following sampling, methimazole starting at 30 mg daily was given to hyperthyroidism patients, and high-dose intravenous methylprednisolone was given to ophthalmopathy patients. The 100 discovery patients were randomly split 7:3 into training and test sets. In roughly six Graves' hyperthyroidism patients, the study also compared T-cell repertoires from thyroid tissue with T-cell repertoires from blood. Study-wide conclusions, independent of this receptor: Most expanded thyroid clonotypes (frequency above 0.001) were also found in blood, which suggests that blood repertoires may mirror thyroid immune responses. A 13 V-J signature model separated ophthalmopathy from stable hyperthyroidism, with roughly 88% sensitivity and around 84% specificity in cross-validation and 80%/75% in testing. No statistical method was used to set the sample size in advance, and investigators knew the group allocation. In validation, the model predicted progression to ophthalmopathy a median of roughly six months before onset, with about 67% sensitivity and almost 75% specificity.

The TCR beta CDR3 regions were amplified from RNA transcripts. The TCR CDR3 was subjected to a first round of RT-PCR using the HTBI primer set and the Qiagen OneStep RT-PCR kit. Libraries were constructed in a second round of multiplex PCR, after which size selection and purification were carried out. The libraries were sequenced on an Illumina HiSeq2000 using paired-end 100 bp reads. Per the authors' processing: Raw data were processed with SOAPnuke, discarding reads with adapters, uncalled bases, mean Phred below 15, or no exact constant-primer or identifier match. High-quality paired reads were merged with COPE v1.2.5, and unique nucleotide sequences were defined as clonotypes. MiTCR v1.1 was used to align the clonotypes against IMGT TRBV, TRBD and TRBJ reference segments. The analysis included only V-J combinations with a frequency above 0.0001, which together covered 99% to 99.2% of the repertoires. A TCS score was defined as the ratio between F50 (clonal expansion) and ExV (chaos), using BLOSUM62-based TCRdist between CDR3 peptides within each V-J. Welch's t-statistics and random forest reduced fewer than 550 V-J features to 13, which were used in a naive Bayes classifier (R e1071). The public reads were reprocessed in TCRdb via fastp at Q25 and MiXCR, keeping in-frame beta chains. Each CDR3 protein appears once, grouped with its most common genes and DNA. Here the V and J calls rest on TCRdb's processing, not on the authors' analysis. In all, the sample holds about half a million distinct CDR3 sequences, and about 16% of those were seen once. The ten biggest clones cover approximately 30% of the sample.

Comments on this clonotype: The specificity of this receptor is unknown. Per-nucleotide qualities are absent, and no much larger clonotype sits a single base away.

Ophthalmopathy patients had moderately to severely active disease, Clinical Activity Score of at least 3, NOSPECS grade of at least 4, and duration under 3 months. Exclusion was applied to patients with uncontrolled infections, other autoimmune diseases, pregnancy or lactation. Diagnoses were established on the basis of clinical symptoms, serum thyroxine and TRAb, thyroid ultrasound, and orbital computed tomography. PBMCs were isolated from approximately 10 ml of fresh peripheral blood by Ficoll-Paque density gradient centrifugation. Total RNA was extracted with Trizol reagent, and quality was checked on an Agilent 2100 Bioanalyzer. V loses 5 bases of germline sequence and J loses 7 bases, and the interval between the two ends is 14 bases. Reading from cysteine to phenylalanine, the CDR3 counts 13 amino acids. Only the CDR3 portion is preserved as DNA: 39 bases, with reading frame beginning at the first base. CDR1 and CDR2, looked up from the germline V gene, are SGHTA and FQGTGA.

The rearrangement joined TRBV7-3 to TRBJ1-2, and TRBD1 may be the D gene, going by 6 matching bases. The sample taken for sequencing was blood. The origin of this receptor is a woman aged 25 to 39 with Graves' ophthalmopathy. DNA sequence: TGTGCCAGCAGCGCAGACGGGGGCTCTGGCTACACCTTC. The translation is CASSADGGSGYTF.